What follows are 15 T cell receptor beta chains derived from one specimen sequenced in a study of CXCR3-negative and CXCR3-positive naive CD8 T cells. Overall study results and limits: More hydrophobic TRB CDR3s occurred in CXCR3-positive than in CXCR3-negative naive cells.

Their target antigens are unknown. TRB cDNA was prepared as libraries by UMI-labeled 5' RACE. Using the 5' RACE reads, TCRdb records one entry per CDR3 protein without DNA. This table holds 100,000 to 150,000 distinct CDR3 sequences. Sequencing was performed on naive CXCR3+ CD8+ T cells from blood. Regarding subset: CD45RO-CCR7+CD27+CD95- naive CD8+ T cells expressing CXCR3 (TNR3+). All receptors derive from a human donor in good health. Some clones in this sample may be carry-over from other donors' samples.

The genes are TRBV14 and TRBJ2-1; checking the TCRdb D call of TRBD1 is not possible without DNA. CDR1 and CDR2 (germline): SGHDN, FVKESK. CDR3 length: 21 amino acids. The CDR3 loop reads CASSPLGIETGGFTTYNEQFF.

The gene calls are TRBV4-2 and TRBJ2-1; TCRdb's D call of TRBD2 is untestable without DNA. The germline V gene encodes CDR1 LGHNA and CDR2 YNFKEQ. The CDR3 loop spans 16 amino acids. CDR3: CASSQRTSGINNEQFF.

The chain uses TRBV5-1 and TRBJ2-3; TCRdb's D call, TRBD2, is unchecked because there is no DNA. Germline values: CDR1 SGHRS, CDR2 YFSETQ. The CDR3 has 16 residues. CDR3: CASSWEGLASADTQYF. The full variable domain, rest sourced from reference TRBV5-1 and TRBJ2-3, is KAGVTQTPRYLIKTRGQQVTLSCSPISGHRSVSWYQQTPGQGLQFLFEYFSETQRNKGNFPGRFSGRQFSNSRSEMNVSTLELGDSALYLCASSWEGLASADTQYFGPGTRLTVL.

This chain connects TRBV12-3 or TRBV12-4 to TRBJ2-7; TCRdb's D gene call, TRBD1, goes unchecked for lack of DNA. The length of the CDR3 is 17 residues. The CDR3 is CASTTSSTGKGLYEQYF.

J is TRBJ2-5 and V is TRBV15; TCRdb's assignment of TRBD1 cannot be checked, as there is no DNA. Germline values: CDR1 LNHNV, CDR2 YYDKDF (reference sequence). CDR3 length: 16 residues. The CDR3 here is CATSRRGQDGRETQYF.

The genes are TRBV7-9 and TRBJ1-2; TCRdb returns TRBD1, unconfirmable since there is no DNA. Germline CDR1 SEHNR, CDR2 FQNEAQ (reference sequence). The CDR3 runs to 16 residues. CDR3: CASSLVGAGGAYGYTF.

The rearrangement links TRBV7-3 to TRBJ2-3; TCRdb indicates TRBD2, and absent DNA this call remains unverified. This CDR3 comprises 16 residues. Germline V gene sequence: CDR1 SGHTA, CDR2 FQGTGA. This chain's CDR3 is CASSPRLAGGPDTQYF.

The rearrangement uses TRBV13 and TRBJ2-1; absent DNA, TCRdb's TRBD2 call cannot be checked. This CDR3 spans 14 amino acids. CDR1 is PRHDT, CDR2 FYEKMQ, per germline (reference sequence). The CDR3 region is CASSSRTSGNEQFF. The whole variable domain, filled in from reference TRBV13 and TRBJ2-1, reads AAGVIQSPRHLIKEKRETATLKCYPIPRHDTVYWYQQGPGQDPQFLISFYEKMQSDKGSIPDRFSAQQFSDYHSELNMSSLELGDSALYFCASSSRTSGNEQFFGPGTRLTVL.

V and J are TRBV28 and TRBJ2-7. CDR1 is MDHEN, CDR2 SYDVKM, per germline. The CDR3 length is 13 residues. The CDR3 sequence is CASRGKSSYEQYF.

The V gene is TRBV14, the J gene TRBJ2-2; the TCRdb D gene call, TRBD2, has no DNA to confirm it. The CDR3 loop spans 15 amino acids. Germline V CDR1 and CDR2: SGHDN, FVKESK. The CDR3 sequence: CASSAGLASTGELFF.

The rearrangement links TRBV27 to TRBJ2-7. CDR3 length: 16 residues. From germline, CDR1 is MNHEY and CDR2 SMNVEV (reference sequence). This CDR3 is CASSLYARHRTYEQYF.

The V gene is TRBV7-9, the J gene TRBJ2-7. The germline CDR1 and CDR2 sequences are SEHNR and FQNEAQ (reference sequence). This CDR3 contains 14 residues. Here the CDR3 reads CASSLVLHPYEQYF. Variable domain in full (rest from reference TRBV7-9 and TRBJ2-7): DTGVSQNPRHKITKRGQNVTFRCDPISEHNRLYWYRQTLGQGPEFLTYFQNEAQLEKSRLLSDRFSAERPKGSFSTLEIQRTEQGDSAMYLCASSLVLHPYEQYFGPGTRLTVT.

V and J are TRBV20-1 and TRBJ2-1. The CDR3 is 21 amino acids. Germline V gene sequence: CDR1 DFQATT, CDR2 SNEGSKA (reference sequence). The CDR3 spells CSARGHPTTLWKQSSYNEQFF.

V is TRBV4-3 and J is TRBJ2-7; TCRdb names TRBD2, which stays unverified in the absence of DNA. The CDR3 length is 16 residues. CDR1 is LGHNA, CDR2 YSLEER, per germline. The CDR3 region is CASSQDLAGGPYEQYF.

The chain has TRBV9 and TRBJ1-4. CDR1 SGDLS and CDR2 YYNGEE come from the germline V gene. The CDR3 covers 18 residues. The CDR3 loop reads CASSPDGWGTVTNEKLFF.